This TCR beta chain stems from a study of blood T cells in healthy people across ages. A second PCR of about 6 to 11 cycles used a sample-barcoded 5' primer and a J-beta primer mix. TCRdb analysed the 5' RACE reads with MiXCR anew, one entry per CDR3 protein. The repertoire includes more than 1 million distinct CDR3 sequences, 35% to 50% of them detected once, and over 15% sits in the top ten. The CDR3 runs to 14 residues. Germline CDR1 is SGHRS and CDR2 is YFSETQ. V lost 0 bases, J lost 4 bases, and 8 bases lay in between. This clonotype was obtained from an older woman in good health. The chain has TRBV5-1 and TRBJ2-1; no definite D call. Sequencing was carried out using blood. The CDR3 DNA reads TGCGCCAGCAGCTTGGCCACAAGGTACAATGAGCAGTTCTTC. Its translation is CASSLATRYNEQFF.